Following are 28 T cell receptor beta chains from one sample sequenced in a study of Tregs in tolerant kidney transplant recipients. Produced via immunoSEQ multiplex PCR; TCRdb's table is partial and in-frame only. This table lists about 23,000 clones. Recipients received nonmyeloablative bone marrow transplants from related graft donors, with transient mixed chimerism. The sample in question was CD4+ T cells from blood (PBMCs), obtained 6 months after the transplant. These receptors originate from a human patient who received a combined kidney and bone marrow transplant. Some of the T cells might come from the graft donor.

With respect to this clone: The read stops 3 residues short of the end of the CDR3; the missing end is completed from the germline J gene. The V gene is TRBV7-2, the J gene TRBJ2-1, with 16 bases that match TRBD2. Germline V gene lookup returns CDR1 SGHTA and CDR2 FQGNSA. This CDR3 has 17 residues. V was clipped by 0 bases and J by 9 bases; unmatched bases: 5. The CDR3 sequence is CASSLAGTSGRAGEQFF. The CDR3 bases that were read are TGTGCCAGCAGCTTAGCCGGGACTAGCGGGAGGGCAGGTGAG.

The sequenced part of the CDR3 DNA is TGTGCCAGCAACCAGGAGCGCACAGATACG. It yields the protein CASNQERTDT. The CDR3 in its entirety is CASNQERTDTQYF. The chain couples TRBV2 to TRBJ2-3; D uncertain. Read coverage stops 3 residues before the CDR3 terminus; the germline J gene supplies the remainder. Trimming took 7 bases from V and 1 from J, leaving 9 bases between them. Germline CDR1 SNHLY, CDR2 FYNNEI. CDR3 length equals 13 residues.

A remark on this clone: The read ends 3 residues before the CDR3 terminus; that terminus is restored from the germline J gene. This chain uses TRBV18 with TRBJ1-5, with D possibly being TRBD1 (6 bases). Germline values: CDR1 KGHSH, CDR2 LQKENI. Trimming left V 1 base short and J 6 bases short, with 16 bases between. The CDR3 sequence is 16 residues long. The CDR3 sequence: CASSPLARGEGQPQHF. The sequenced CDR3 bases are TGTGCCAGCTCACCACTTGCCAGGGGAGAGGGTCAGCCC.

A word on this clone: The read terminates 3 residues before the CDR3 end, so the remaining end is supplied by the germline J gene. V and J are TRBV7-9 and TRBJ2-2, with no clear D. In germline, CDR1 is SEHNR, CDR2 FQNEAQ (reference sequence). V dropped 8 bases and J dropped 5 bases, with 12 bases sitting between them. CDR3 length equals 13 residues. The CDR3 DNA, read in part, is TGTGCCAGCGATGAAGGGTGGACCGGGGAG. Translating gives CASDEGWTGE. The complete CDR3 reads CASDEGWTGELFF. The full variable domain, completed using reference TRBV7-9 and TRBJ2-2, is DTGVSQNPRHKITKRGQNVTFRCDPISEHNRLYWYRQTLGQGPEFLTYFQNEAQLEKSRLLSDRFSAERPKGSFSTLEIQRTEQGDSAMYLCASDEGWTGELFFGEGSRLTVL.

With regard to this clone: The observed sequence ends 3 residues before the CDR3 terminus, with the missing tail filled in from the germline J gene. The gene calls are TRBV20-1 and TRBJ2-5; tentatively, D is TRBD2 (5 bases). Germline V gene sequence: CDR1 DFQATT, CDR2 SNEGSKA (reference sequence). CDR3 size: 12 residues. V was pared by 7 bases and J by 3 bases, with 12 bases between. The covered CDR3 bases are TGCAGTGGCCTAGCTACCAAAGAGACC. It specifies CSGLATKET. The whole CDR3 protein is CSGLATKETQYF.

About this clone: The missing CDR3 end, 3 residues past where the read stops, is filled in from the germline J gene. The V and J genes are TRBV11-2 and TRBJ1-2; the D gene is possibly TRBD1 (5 bases). CDR1 and CDR2 (germline): SGHAT, FQNNGV. The CDR3 consists of 15 residues. Trimming removed 5 bases at V and 1 base at J, with 14 bases between. Partial CDR3 DNA: TGTGCCAGCAGCCGTCTGGGGGGTGTTAACTATGGC. Translated, it gives CASSRLGGVNYG. The full-length CDR3 reads as CASSRLGGVNYGYTF.

Details on this clone: The read terminates 3 residues before the CDR3 end, so the remaining end is supplied by the germline J gene. The chain couples TRBV2 to TRBJ2-7; D remains unclear. V lost 7 bases and J 2 bases, leaving 12 bases between the germline ends. The CDR3 has 13 residues. In germline, CDR1 is SNHLY, CDR2 FYNNEI. Here the CDR3 reads CASTVTPTYEQYF. The covered CDR3 bases are TGTGCCAGCACTGTTACACCGACCTACGAG.

As to this clone: The CDR3 end is not reached by the read, which stops 3 residues before it; the germline J gene fills it in. The chain uses TRBV13 and TRBJ2-7; 7 bases align to TRBD1. J was trimmed by 3 bases and V by 2 bases; bases with no gene match: 1. Looked up from germline, CDR1 is PRHDT and CDR2 is FYEKMQ (reference sequence). CDR3 length: 13 residues. Incomplete CDR3 DNA: TGTGCCAGCAGCTTACGGGACAGCTACGAG. Amino acids: CASSLRDSYE. The CDR3, in full, reads CASSLRDSYEQYF.

To note about this clone: The read gets to within 3 residues of the CDR3 end, and the germline J gene fills in the rest. The rearrangement links TRBV7-9 to TRBJ1-1; no clear D. This CDR3 has 13 amino acids. CDR1 SEHNR and CDR2 FQNEAQ come from the germline V gene (reference sequence). CDR3 bases read: TGTGCCAGCGCCACACCCGGACTGGATACG. Translation gives CASATPGLDT. The whole CDR3 region reads CASATPGLDTAFF.

Details on this clone: The CDR3 extends 3 residues past the end of the read, so its final part is completed from the germline J gene. This chain joins TRBV29-1 and TRBJ2-7, with 7 positions matching TRBD2. In germline, CDR1 is SQVTM, CDR2 ANQGSEA. With 6 bases clipped from V and 6 bases from J, the junction kept 8 bases outside the gene matches. CDR3 length: 12 amino acids. The CDR3 is CSVTRLAGEQYF. The sequenced CDR3 bases are TGCAGCGTAACCAGACTAGCTGGCGAG.

Turning to this clone: The CDR3 is cut off 3 residues early in the read; its end comes from the germline J gene. The rearrangement uses TRBV23-1 and TRBJ1-4, with 10 bases aligning to TRBD1. TRBV23-1 is known as an ORF, though its function is uncertain. The CDR3 length is 19 residues. With 3 bases clipped from V and 8 bases from J, the junction kept 18 bases outside the gene matches. The sequenced part of the CDR3 DNA is TGCGCCAGCAGTCATCGGGGGACAGGGGCCCCGGAGACGTGGGAAAAA. Its protein product is CASSHRGTGAPETWEK. The CDR3 reads in full as CASSHRGTGAPETWEKLFF.

On this clone: With the read ending 3 residues before the CDR3 end, the germline J gene is used to fill in that end. This chain joins TRBV20-1 and TRBJ1-2, with a tentative D call TRBD1 (5 bases). The CDR3 length is 11 residues. With 5 bases removed from V and 7 bases from J, the gap between germline ends came to 11 bases. Germline V gene sequence: CDR1 DFQATT, CDR2 SNEGSKA (reference sequence). The CDR3 spells CSAGATGGYTF. The sequenced CDR3 bases are TGCAGTGCTGGGGCAACGGGTGGC.

Turning to this clone: The read terminates 3 residues before the CDR3 end, so the remaining end is supplied by the germline J gene. The chain combines TRBV18 with TRBJ1-1, with D unclear. The CDR3 loop spans 12 amino acids. CDR1 KGHSH and CDR2 LQKENI come from the germline V gene. CDR3 protein: CASSPPQQKAFF. Incomplete CDR3 DNA: TGTGCCAGCTCACCACCGCAACAGAAA.

Comments on this clone: The read gets to within 3 residues of the CDR3 end, and the germline J gene fills in the rest. The rearrangement joins TRBV10-2 to TRBJ1-1; D unclear. The CDR3 runs to 13 residues. V shed 7 bases and J shed 5 bases, with 14 bases lying between them. Germline V gives CDR1 WSHSY, CDR2 SAAADI. The DNA read from the CDR3 is TGCGCCAGCATATCCCCTACGGGGACTGAA. Encoded protein: CASISPTGTE. The entire CDR3 protein reads CASISPTGTEAFF.

On this clone itself: The CDR3 end is not reached by the read, which stops 3 residues before it; the germline J gene fills it in. The chain uses TRBV7-2 and TRBJ2-7; D uncertain. The CDR3 has 12 amino acids. Germline lookup yields CDR1 SGHTA and CDR2 FQGNSA. The germline V and J ends were trimmed by 2 bases and 2 bases, with 4 bases remaining between them. CDR3 DNA, as far as it was read: TGTGCCAGCAGCTTAACTGCCTACGAG. Translation gives CASSLTAYE. In full, the CDR3 reads CASSLTAYEQYF.

The CDR3: CASSDVFDRDYEQYF. The sequenced CDR3 bases are TGTGCCAGCAGCGACGTTTTCGACAGGGACTACGAG. This rearrangement joins TRBV2 to TRBJ2-7, with TRBD1 matching over 7 bases. With the read ending 3 residues before the CDR3 end, the germline J gene is used to fill in that end. The CDR3 totals 15 residues. From germline, CDR1 is SNHLY and CDR2 FYNNEI. The V gene end was trimmed by 6 bases and the J gene end by 3 bases; junction bases not matched to a gene: 11.

To note about this clone: Sequencing ends 3 residues short of the CDR3 end; the germline J gene provides the rest. The rearrangement joins TRBV5-1 to TRBJ1-3; a weak D match, TRBD1 (5 bases). V was clipped by 1 base and J by 3 bases, with 8 bases between them. Looked up from germline, CDR1 is SGHRS and CDR2 is YFSETQ. The CDR3 has 14 residues. CDR3 bases read: TGCGCCAGCAGCTTGAGAGGGGATGGAAACACC. This encodes CASSLRGDGNT. The full CDR3 protein reads CASSLRGDGNTIYF.

Details on this clone: The read gets to within 3 residues of the CDR3 end, and the germline J gene fills in the rest. J is TRBJ2-7 and V is TRBV7-2, with a weak D call TRBD1 (5 bases). Germline-derived CDR1 and CDR2 are SGHTA and FQGNSA. CDR3 length: 15 amino acids. With 1 base removed from V and 2 bases from J, the gap between germline ends came to 12 bases. CDR3 region: CASSLGPGIAYEQYF. The sequenced part of the CDR3 DNA is TGTGCCAGCAGCTTAGGGCCAGGGATAGCCTACGAG.

On this clone: The read comes to an end 3 residues before the CDR3 does, leaving the germline J gene to fill in the end. The chain employs TRBV20-1 and TRBJ2-1, with 8 bases fitting TRBD2. The CDR3 length is 16 residues. The germline V gene encodes CDR1 DFQATT and CDR2 SNEGSKA (reference sequence). V lost 5 bases, J lost 4 bases, and 13 bases stayed unmatched. The covered CDR3 bases are TGCAGTGCTCCGCCCACTAGCGGAAAGATTTACAATGAG. Translating gives CSAPPTSGKIYNE. The full CDR3 is CSAPPTSGKIYNEQFF.

Comments on this clone: The read halts 3 residues ahead of the CDR3 end, with the missing end drawn from the germline J gene. This sequence joins TRBV6-2 or TRBV6-3 and TRBJ2-1, with 8 nucleotides matching TRBD2. Germline CDR1 reads MNHEY; CDR2 reads SVGEGT. The V segment lost 4 bases and the J segment 6 bases; nucleotides outside the gene matches: 8. The CDR3 contains 15 residues. The DNA read from the CDR3 is TGTGCCAGCAGTTCGACCGGGACTAGATTCAATGAG. This codes for CASSSTGTRFNE. The CDR3 in its entirety is CASSSTGTRFNEQFF.

In regard to this clone: Read coverage stops 3 residues before the CDR3 terminus; the germline J gene supplies the remainder. V usage is TRBV2 and J usage is TRBJ1-2, with a tentative D call TRBD1 (5 bases). The germline V and J ends were trimmed by 3 bases and 4 bases, with 15 bases remaining between them. The CDR3 is 15 amino acids. Germline-derived CDR1 and CDR2 are SNHLY and FYNNEI. The chain's CDR3 is CASSDLGQGGYGYTF. The covered CDR3 bases are TGTGCCAGCAGTGACCTAGGGCAGGGAGGCTATGGC. The whole variable domain, remainder taken from reference TRBV2 and TRBJ1-2, is EPEVTQTPSHQVTQMGQEVILRCVPISNHLYFYWYRQILGQKVEFLVSFYNNEISEKSEIFDDQFSVERPDGSNFTLKIRSTKLEDSAMYFCASSDLGQGGYGYTFGSGTRLTVV.

Of note for this clone: Read data end 3 residues before the CDR3 end; the end is taken from the germline J gene. The chain combines TRBV20-1 with TRBJ1-2; no firm D call. The germline V gene encodes CDR1 DFQATT and CDR2 SNEGSKA (reference sequence). CDR3 size: 13 residues. Trimming cost V 0 bases and J 1 base, with 6 bases left between them. The part of the CDR3 DNA that was read is TGCAGTGCTAGAGAAACTGTTAACTATGGC. Translated: CSARETVNYG. The CDR3 reads in full as CSARETVNYGYTF.

This clone is labeled medium-sized based on frequency. The CDR3 goes on 3 residues after the read ends, and that part is filled in from the germline J gene. This chain links TRBV5-1 with TRBJ1-2; TRBD1 aligns across 9 bases. The CDR3 length is 15 residues. In germline, CDR1 is SGHRS, CDR2 YFSETQ. With 0 bases clipped from V and 4 bases from J, the junction kept 4 bases outside the gene matches. This CDR3 is CASSLATGGVYGYTF. The part of the CDR3 DNA that was read is TGCGCCAGCAGCTTGGCGACAGGGGGAGTCTATGGC.

Comments on this clone: The read ends 3 residues before the CDR3 terminus; that terminus is restored from the germline J gene. The chain links TRBV18 to TRBJ2-3, with TRBD1 as a possible D gene (7 bases). The CDR3 has 17 residues. With 2 bases removed from V and 0 bases from J, the gap between germline ends came to 15 bases. CDR1 is KGHSH and CDR2 is LQKENI in the germline V gene. The CDR3 spells CASSPKGGGFSTDTQYF. CDR3 DNA, as far as it was read: TGTGCCAGCTCACCAAAAGGAGGGGGCTTTAGCACAGATACG. Variable domain in full (rest from reference TRBV18 and TRBJ2-3): NAGVMQNPRHLVRRRGQEARLRCSPMKGHSHVYWYRQLPEEGLKFMVYLQKENIIDESGMPKERFSAEFPKEGPSILRIQQVVRGDSAAYFCASSPKGGGFSTDTQYFGPGTRLTVL.

Note on this clone: The read terminates 3 residues ahead of where the CDR3 ends, so the germline J gene completes it. The V gene is TRBV5-4, the J gene TRBJ2-6, with D uncertain. V lost 4 bases and J lost 2, with 7 bases in between. There are 14 residues in the CDR3. The germline gives CDR1 SGHNT, CDR2 YYREEE (reference sequence). The CDR3 region is CASSQDTGANVLTF. CDR3 DNA, as far as it was read: TGTGCCAGCAGCCAAGACACTGGGGCCAACGTC.

In the case of this clone: Read sequence stops 3 residues before the CDR3 end, and the germline J gene provides the missing end. This chain connects TRBV6-2 or TRBV6-3 to TRBJ1-5, with 7 bases identical to TRBD1. In germline, CDR1 is MNHEY, CDR2 SVGEGT. This CDR3 spans 15 amino acids. The CDR3 reads CASVQQGSGNQPQHF. Partial CDR3 DNA: TGTGCTAGCGTCCAACAGGGGTCAGGTAATCAGCCC.

A note on this clone: The DNA ends 3 residues before the CDR3 does, and the rest of the CDR3 is filled in from the germline J gene. The V call is TRBV19, the J call TRBJ2-6, with TRBD1 matching 9 bases. The length of the CDR3 is 16 residues. Per germline, CDR1 LNHDA and CDR2 SQIVND (reference sequence). With 6 bases clipped from V and 3 bases from J, the junction kept 6 bases outside the gene matches. The CDR3 spells CASRQTGGLGANVLTF. The sequenced part of the CDR3 DNA is TGTGCCAGTAGACAGACAGGGGGGCTTGGGGCCAACGTC.

Remarks on this clone: The read halts 3 residues ahead of the CDR3 end, with the missing end drawn from the germline J gene. J is TRBJ1-2 and V is TRBV19; perhaps TRBD1 as D (6 bases). The CDR3 sequence is 15 residues long. The germline V and J ends were trimmed by 7 bases and 4 bases, with 19 bases remaining between them. Germline V lookup: CDR1 LNHDA, CDR2 SQIVND (reference sequence). The DNA read from the CDR3 is TGTGCCAGTAACGACCCAGGACAGCATTTCTATGGC. Its translation is CASNDPGQHFYG. The full CDR3 protein is CASNDPGQHFYGYTF. Looking up the rest from reference TRBV19 and TRBJ1-2 gives the full variable domain: DGGITQSPKYLFRKEGQNVTLSCEQNLNHDAMYWYRQDPGQGLRLIYYSQIVNDFQKGDIAEGYSVSREKKESFPLTVTSAQKNPTAFYLCASNDPGQHFYGYTFGSGTRLTVV.